The 9 T cell receptor beta chains below come from one sample, sequenced in a study of CD8+CD57+ T cells in acquired aplastic anemia. The patients chosen for sequencing had shown expansion of CD8+CD57+ cells (detected by flow cytometry). Genomic DNA, serving as template, underwent TCR beta VDJ and CDR3 profiling. TCRdb analysed the reads with MiXCR anew, one entry per CDR3 protein. The table lists around 210,000 distinct CDR3 sequences, less than 75% of them singletons. The sequenced material came from sorted CD4+, CD8+, or CD8+CD57+ T cells (not recorded which) from PBMCs. Every receptor here comes from a human donor with aplastic anemia.

The V gene is TRBV7-9, the J gene TRBJ2-7, with 7 bases that match TRBD1. CDR1 and CDR2 from the germline V gene are SEHNR and FQNEAQ (reference sequence). The CDR3 extends over 13 amino acids. The V segment lost 5 bases and the J segment 7 bases; nucleotides outside the gene matches: 8. DNA of the CDR3: TGTGCCAGCAGCGATCGGGACAGATGGGAGCAGTACTTC. This encodes CASSDRDRWEQYF. Full variable domain (rest looked up from reference TRBV7-9 and TRBJ2-7): DTGVSQNPRHKITKRGQNVTFRCDPISEHNRLYWYRQTLGQGPEFLTYFQNEAQLEKSRLLSDRFSAERPKGSFSTLEIQRTEQGDSAMYLCASSDRDRWEQYFGPGTRLTVT.

The V and J genes are TRBV12-3 or TRBV12-4 and TRBJ1-6, with D possibly TRBD1 on 5 matching bases. V shed 6 bases and J shed 8 bases, with 14 bases lying between them. The CDR3 sequence is 14 residues long. For the CDR3, the DNA is TGTGCCAGCAGGACCGGGACGGTAGATTCACCCCTCCACTTT. Residues: CASRTGTVDSPLHF.

In DNA form, the CDR3 reads TGTGCCAGCAGCCAAGATGGGGGAGAAAACACAGATACGCAGTATTTT. It specifies CASSQDGGENTDTQYF. The rearrangement joins TRBV4-2 to TRBJ2-3, with D perhaps TRBD1 or TRBD2 (5 bases each). The CDR3 sequence is 16 residues long. Trimming removed 0 bases from V and 2 bases from J, with 12 bases in between. The V gene's germline CDR1 is LGHNA and CDR2 YNFKEQ.

A word on this clonotype: It is likely a read error, because the conserved phenylalanine at the end of the CDR3 is missing. This rearrangement joins TRBV11-2 to TRBJ2-1; D might be TRBD1 or TRBD2, each matching 7 bases. This CDR3 spans 14 amino acids. With 0 bases removed from V and 10 bases from J, the gap between germline ends came to 13 bases. Per germline, CDR1 SGHAT and CDR2 FQNNGV. CDR3 in amino acids: CASSLERQGGEQFL. DNA for the CDR3: TGTGCCAGCAGCTTAGAAAGGCAGGGGGGGGAGCAGTTCCTC.

This rearrangement joins TRBV20-1 to TRBJ2-7, with TRBD1 matching 9 bases. The CDR3 runs to 13 residues. Germline trimming cut 5 bases from V and 2 bases from J; bases unmatched to any gene: 4. Germline V lookup: CDR1 DFQATT, CDR2 SNEGSKA (reference sequence). The DNA of the CDR3 is TGCAGTGCTGGCCGGGACAGGGCCTACGAGCAGTACTTC. Translation gives CSAGRDRAYEQYF.

The V gene is TRBV9, the J gene TRBJ2-1; 8 bases fit TRBD1. J was trimmed by 9 bases and V by 0 bases; bases with no gene match: 8. Germline V CDR1 and CDR2: SGDLS, YYNGEE. The CDR3 sequence is 15 residues long. This chain's CDR3 is CASSVVGQGPFEQFF. In DNA, the CDR3 is TGTGCCAGCAGCGTAGTAGGACAGGGACCCTTTGAGCAGTTCTTC.

CDR3 bases: TGTGCCAGCAGCCGACAAGACTATGGCTACACCTTC. Translation: CASSRQDYGYTF. V and J are TRBV7-2 and TRBJ1-2; D remains ambiguous. Germline assignment: CDR1 SGHTA and CDR2 FQGNSA. The ends were cut back, 5 bases at V and 3 bases at J, with 7 bases in the middle. The CDR3 has 12 residues.

This chain uses TRBV19 with TRBJ1-5; 8 bases map to TRBD1. This CDR3 has 13 amino acids. After removal of 6 bases from V and 7 bases from J, the junction contained 5 bases not matched to a gene. The germline V gene encodes CDR1 LNHDA and CDR2 SQIVND (reference sequence). The CDR3 sequence is CASSTDRAQPQHF. The CDR3 DNA reads as TGTGCCAGTAGCACGGACAGGGCCCAGCCCCAGCATTTT.

To note about this clonotype: A read error is possible here, since a much larger clone lies one base away. It is likely a read error, because the conserved phenylalanine at the end of the CDR3 is missing. The chain joins TRBV11-3 to TRBJ1-1, with D unresolved. This CDR3 is 12 amino acids long. Trimming removed 5 bases at V and 6 bases at J, with 10 bases between. Germline V CDR1 and CDR2: SGHNT, YENEEA. The CDR3 bases are TGTGCCAGCAGCACGTCTGGGTCTGAAGCTTTCCTT. Protein product: CASSTSGSEAFL.